This T cell receptor (beta chain) is drawn from a study of T cells expressing NK-cell markers. For the study at large: All TCR beta repertoires analysed originated from sorted CD3+CD56+NKG2C+, CD3+CD56+NKG2C- and CD3+CD56-NKG2C+ T cells.

General study findings and limits: In a handful of donors, these clonotypes also led the CD3+CD56-NKG2C+ fraction. More than five donors showed dominant NKG2C+ clonotypes comprising about 1.0-7.5% of their CD8+ T cells.

As for this clonotype: Its antigen is unidentified.

What made the TCR beta cDNA was 5'RACE template switching with UMIs. TCRdb derives one entry per CDR3 protein from the 5' RACE reads, leaving out DNA. The sample includes 500,000 or so distinct CDR3 sequences. Per germline, CDR1 SGHTA and CDR2 FQGNSA. CDR3 size: 16 residues. The clonotype was recovered from a man younger than 35 in good health. The sequenced material came from blood T cells: a sorted CD56 or NKG2C T cell subset, CD4+ or CD8+ T cells, or bulk PBMC T cells (not recorded which). The chain links TRBV7-2 to TRBJ2-7; TCRdb lists TRBD1, though no DNA is available to test this call. CDR3 region: CASSSDSTWALYEQYF.